This passage covers 28 T cell receptor beta chains from one sample sequenced in a study of cytomegalovirus exposure and HLA in healthy donors (dated by TCRdb to the late 2010s). Library preparation used the immunoSEQ multiplex PCR assay. For the multiplex PCR, a mixture combining 60 forward primers for TCR Vbeta segments and 13 reverse primers for TCR Jbeta segments was used. This is the immuneACCESS table as TCRdb keeps it, with only in-frame sequences that have V and J called. A part of the clones is gone; compared with another copy, unresolved V genes explain less than half, and the rest is unexplained. This sample gives about 200,000 clones in total; roughly 85% of them show up just once. The leading ten clones occupy about 1.8% of the sample. Sequenced material: PBMCs. The receptors were sampled from a man aged 18 to 29 in good health and CMV-seronegative.

In nucleotides, the CDR3 is TGTGCCTGGAATTTAAGGGGATCCCTAGCCAAAAACATTCAGTACTTC. Protein product: CAWNLRGSLAKNIQYF. The V gene is TRBV30, the J gene TRBJ2-4; the D gene is possibly TRBD1 (5 bases). Germline CDR1 GTSNPN, CDR2 SVGIG (reference sequence). Trimming cost V 4 bases and J 0 bases, with 16 bases left between them. The CDR3 spans 16 residues.

The chain is built from TRBV18 and TRBJ2-2; 8 positions match TRBD2. From germline, CDR1 is KGHSH and CDR2 LQKENI. V trimming: 2 bases; J trimming: 5 bases; junction bases outside the gene matches: 13. The CDR3 covers 18 residues. CDR3 protein: CASSPSSATSGKTGELFF. The CDR3 DNA is TGTGCCAGCTCACCATCCTCGGCAACTAGCGGAAAGACCGGGGAGCTGTTTTTT.

The chain is built from TRBV27 and TRBJ2-2; D ambiguous. The CDR3 has 15 amino acids. Per germline, CDR1 MNHEY and CDR2 SMNVEV (reference sequence). Trimming cost V 1 base and J 0 bases, with 6 bases left between them. CDR3 nucleotide sequence: TGTGCCAGCAGTTTATATGGGCCGAACACCGGGGAGCTGTTTTTT. Amino acids: CASSLYGPNTGELFF.

The chain recombines TRBV18 with TRBJ2-1; 12 bases agree with TRBD2. Germline V gives CDR1 KGHSH, CDR2 LQKENI. The CDR3 extends over 15 amino acids. Losses at the gene ends were 2 bases for V and 8 bases for J; bases not matched to a gene: 4. The CDR3 region has the DNA TGTGCCAGCTCACCAACGGCTAGCGGGGGGGATGAGCAGTTCTTC. Amino acids: CASSPTASGGDEQFF.

Points on this clone: One end of the junction fails to match germline, which may point to a read error. At the DNA level, this CDR3 is encoded by other sequences in the same sample as well. This sequence joins TRBV5-1 and TRBJ2-7; 11 bases agree with TRBD2. Germline V CDR1 and CDR2: SGHRS, YFSETQ. This CDR3 region has 16 residues. CDR3 residues: CASSIADPRLAGEQYF. CDR3 nucleotides: TGCGCTAGCAGCATTGCCGATCCCCGACTAGCGGGAGAGCAGTACTTC.

The chain couples TRBV28 to TRBJ2-3; 9 bases match TRBD2. The trim removed 10 bases at V and 0 bases at J, leaving 5 bases unmatched. The length of the CDR3 is 14 residues. The germline V gene encodes CDR1 MDHEN and CDR2 SYDVKM. CDR3 nucleotide sequence: TGTGCCACCGCGGGAGGGTCTAGCACAGATACGCAGTATTTT. Translated: CATAGGSSTDTQYF.

This clone has just a few counts. This chain uses TRBV19 with TRBJ2-2; tentatively, D is TRBD1 (6 bases). The V gene lost 6 bases and the J gene lost 6 bases, with 11 bases spanning the gap. Germline V lookup: CDR1 LNHDA, CDR2 SQIVND (reference sequence). This CDR3 is built from 13 residues. The CDR3 loop is CASRVQGPGELFF. In DNA, the CDR3 is TGTGCCAGTAGGGTACAGGGTCCCGGGGAGCTGTTTTTT.

This chain connects TRBV19 to TRBJ1-1; 11 nucleotides line up with TRBD1. V gave up 3 bases and J gave up 5 bases; unmatched junction bases: 5. CDR1 is LNHDA, CDR2 SQIVND, per germline (reference sequence). CDR3 size: 15 residues. CDR3 sequence reads: CASSIGQGAGTEAFF. CDR3 nucleotide sequence: TGTGCCAGTAGTATCGGACAGGGGGCGGGTACTGAAGCTTTCTTT.

This chain connects TRBV11-3 to TRBJ1-4; D is ambiguous. Germline CDR1 and CDR2: SGHNT and YENEEA. The CDR3 covers 13 residues. Between the trimmed V and J ends, which lost 5 bases and 4 bases, there was a span of 8 bases. CDR3 region: CASSRGSNEKLFF. The CDR3 coding sequence is TGTGCCAGCAGCCGTGGGAGTAATGAAAAACTGTTTTTT.

The chain carries TRBV19 and TRBJ2-1; 11 nucleotides agree with TRBD2. The CDR3 spans 14 residues. The V and J ends lost 6 bases and 4 bases, in that order; junction bases with no gene match: 2. CDR1 is LNHDA, CDR2 SQIVND, per germline (reference sequence). CDR3 region: CASSVAGGYNEQFF. The CDR3 DNA reads as TGTGCCAGTAGCGTAGCGGGAGGGTACAATGAGCAGTTCTTC.

This clone showed up many times. The genes are TRBV6-5 and TRBJ1-1; D not resolved. Between the trimmed V and J ends, which lost 5 bases and 4 bases, there was a span of 11 bases. The CDR3 contains 13 residues. Germline lookup yields CDR1 MNHEY and CDR2 SVGAGI. CDR3 region: CASSTTEGTEAFF. For the CDR3, the DNA is TGTGCCAGCAGTACTACAGAGGGCACTGAAGCTTTCTTT.

V and J are TRBV6-5 and TRBJ2-1, with TRBD2 identical over 7 bases. Germline CDR1 is MNHEY and CDR2 is SVGAGI. The trim removed 1 base at V and 5 bases at J, leaving 5 bases unmatched. This CDR3 is 15 amino acids long. CDR3 nucleotides: TGTGCCAGCAGTTACTACGGGGGGTCTCACAATGAGCAGTTCTTC. It yields the protein CASSYYGGSHNEQFF.

V is TRBV7-6 and J is TRBJ1-2, with a tentative D call TRBD1 (5 bases). This CDR3 has 15 amino acids. The ends were cut back, 0 bases at V and 4 bases at J, with 12 bases in the middle. Germline loops: CDR1 SGHVS, CDR2 FNYEAQ. CDR3 DNA: TGTGCCAGCAGCTTAGCGATGGACAATACCTATGGCTACACCTTC. This sequence encodes CASSLAMDNTYGYTF.

The V gene is TRBV5-4, the J gene TRBJ2-1, with 9 nucleotides matching TRBD2. V lost 2 bases and J lost 8; bases outside the gene matches: 8. CDR3 size: 15 residues. Germline V gene data show CDR1 as SGHNT and CDR2 as YYREEE (reference sequence). The CDR3 nucleotides are TGTGCCAGCAGCTTCGGCGGGGGGGCCTCGTATGAGCAGTTCTTC. Encoded protein: CASSFGGGASYEQFF.

This clone appeared a single time. The rearrangement joins TRBV5-1 to TRBJ2-5; 11 nucleotides align to TRBD1. This CDR3 has 16 amino acids. V lost 4 bases to trimming and J lost 5 bases; unmatched junction nucleotides: 10. Germline V CDR1 and CDR2: SGHRS, YFSETQ. The CDR3, as DNA: TGCGCCAGCAGCAGGGGGACAGGGGGGTTTGAGGAGACCCAGTACTTC. The encoded protein is CASSRGTGGFEETQYF.

The chain recombines TRBV4-3 with TRBJ2-1, with TRBD2 matching over 8 bases. Trimming cost V 3 bases and J 3 bases; bases outside gene matches: 7. Germline V gene lookup returns CDR1 LGHNA and CDR2 YSLEER. The CDR3 has 16 residues. The CDR3 DNA reads TGCGCCAGCAGCCACCTCAGCGGGGGAGTCTACAATGAGCAGTTCTTC. Amino acids: CASSHLSGGVYNEQFF.

This sequence joins TRBV20-1 and TRBJ2-1; D uncertain. The germline V gene has CDR1 DFQATT and CDR2 SNEGSKA (reference sequence). CDR3 length: 11 amino acids. With 6 bases removed from V and 6 bases from J, the gap between germline ends came to 9 bases. The CDR3 DNA reads as TGCAGTGCCAAACAACGCAATGAGCAGTTCTTC. Translation gives CSAKQRNEQFF.

V is TRBV4-1 and J is TRBJ2-7, with 9 nucleotides matching TRBD2. After removal of 5 bases from V and 4 bases from J, the junction contained 6 bases not matched to a gene. CDR3 length: 14 residues. Germline V gene sequence: CDR1 MGHRA, CDR2 YSYEKL. This chain's CDR3 is CASSSGTSPYEQYF. Here the CDR3 DNA reads TGCGCCAGCAGCTCCGGGACTAGCCCTTACGAGCAGTACTTC.

The CDR3 reads CASSSTGTSGLVGTEEQYF. The CDR3 bases are TGTGCCAGCAGCTCGACCGGGACTTCAGGACTAGTAGGGACGGAGGAGCAGTACTTC. V is TRBV7-9 and J is TRBJ2-5, with 7 positions matching TRBD2. V gave up 4 bases and J gave up 11 bases; unmatched junction bases: 28. The V gene's germline CDR1 is SEHNR and CDR2 FQNEAQ (reference sequence). The CDR3 sequence is 19 residues long.

The J gene is TRBJ1-6, the V gene TRBV6-1; no clear D. V was clipped by 3 bases and J by 0 bases, with 9 bases between them. CDR1 MNHNS and CDR2 SASEGT come from the germline V gene. The CDR3 length is 16 residues. CDR3 sequence: CASSDAVSSYNSPLHF. As DNA, the CDR3 is TGTGCCAGCAGTGATGCAGTAAGCTCCTATAATTCACCCCTCCACTTT.

Written as DNA, the CDR3 is TGTGCCTGGAGAGTAAGGGAGGGGATCTACACCTTC. It yields the protein CAWRVREGIYTF. The chain employs TRBV30 and TRBJ1-2; D possibly corresponds to TRBD1 (5 bases). This CDR3 has 12 residues. V lost 3 bases, J lost 10 bases, and 15 bases lay in between. The germline gives CDR1 GTSNPN, CDR2 SVGIG (reference sequence).

The genes are TRBV4-2 and TRBJ1-2, with 8 bases that match TRBD1. The CDR3 extends over 18 amino acids. The junction had 11 bases not matched to a gene; V was cut back by 0 bases and J by 2 bases. Per the germline V gene, CDR1 is LGHNA and CDR2 is YNFKEQ. The CDR3 region is CASSQEDRGWARNYGYTF. The CDR3 coding sequence is TGTGCCAGCAGCCAAGAAGACAGGGGATGGGCAAGGAACTATGGCTACACCTTC.

This clone was observed a few times. Just one base apart from a much larger clone, this may be a read error. The rearrangement uses TRBV2 and TRBJ1-2; 9 bases agree with TRBD1. CDR1 and CDR2 from the germline V gene are SNHLY and FYNNEI. Trimming cost V 5 bases and J 8 bases; bases outside gene matches: 6. The CDR3 consists of 13 residues. CDR3 region: CASSLHTGGGYTF. The CDR3 DNA sequence: TGTGCCAGCAGTCTCCATACAGGGGGCGGCTACACCTTC.

This chain joins TRBV4-1 and TRBJ1-6, with 9 bases matching TRBD1. This CDR3 is 16 amino acids long. V trimming: 0 bases; J trimming: 7 bases; junction bases outside the gene matches: 4. Germline CDR1 is MGHRA and CDR2 is YSYEKL. CDR3 nucleotide sequence: TGCGCCAGCAGCCAAGATCCCGGACAGGGGAATTCACCCCTCCACTTT. Translated, it gives CASSQDPGQGNSPLHF.

The chain employs TRBV2 and TRBJ2-4; TRBD1 is a possible D gene (6 bases). Trimming took off 4 bases at V and 0 bases at J, with 13 bases between the two ends. The CDR3 runs to 16 residues. The germline gives CDR1 SNHLY, CDR2 FYNNEI. The CDR3 protein is CASSVSGVGAKNIQYF. The CDR3 DNA sequence: TGTGCCAGCAGTGTCTCAGGGGTTGGAGCCAAAAACATTCAGTACTTC.

The V gene is TRBV5-1, the J gene TRBJ1-1; D ambiguous. The CDR3 totals 12 residues. Germline V gives CDR1 SGHRS, CDR2 YFSETQ. V gave up 1 base and J gave up 7 bases, with 8 bases separating them. This chain's CDR3 is CASSLNEVEAFF. The CDR3 nucleotides are TGCGCCAGCAGCTTGAATGAGGTTGAAGCTTTCTTT.

The chain joins TRBV7-9 to TRBJ2-3, with D perhaps matching TRBD1 (6 bases). This CDR3 comprises 16 residues. Germline CDR1 is SEHNR and CDR2 is FQNEAQ (reference sequence). V dropped 1 base and J dropped 3 bases, with 14 bases sitting between them. The CDR3, as DNA: TGTGCCAGCAGCTTAGGAACAGGGTCAGAGACAGATACGCAGTATTTT. Translation gives CASSLGTGSETDTQYF.

In this sample, this clone turned up once. The chain couples TRBV14 to TRBJ2-7; 9 bases align to TRBD2. With 1 base clipped from V and 5 bases from J, the junction kept 6 bases outside the gene matches. This CDR3 spans 15 amino acids. CDR1 SGHDN and CDR2 FVKESK come from the germline V gene. This CDR3 reads CASSQVSSGIHEQYF. The CDR3 bases are TGTGCCAGCAGCCAAGTGTCTAGCGGGATCCACGAGCAGTACTTC.